This T cell receptor (beta chain) appears in the sequencing data of a study of post-analysis software for immune sequencing data. Points from the study as a whole: Strong same-batch co-clustering of samples appeared with F measure clustering. Diversity measured as normalized Chao1 was significantly lower in multiple sclerosis patients than in controls.

Prepared libraries of TCR beta cDNA carried unique molecular identifiers. TCRdb itself ran the PCR reads through MiXCR, one entry per CDR3 protein. This table has 600,000 to 700,000 distinct CDR3 sequences, approximately 60% appearing once. About this clonotype itself: Antigen unknown.

This TCR was recovered from a girl aged 2 to 10 with multiple sclerosis. Sequenced input: blood.

The CDR3 loop is CSASYLAGKNNEQFF. CDR3 bases: TGCAGTGCTAGTTATCTAGCGGGGAAAAACAATGAGCAGTTCTTC. V usage is TRBV20-1 and J usage is TRBJ2-1, with 9 bases that match TRBD2. J lost 5 bases, V lost 3 bases, and 8 bases had no gene match. Germline CDR1 reads DFQATT; CDR2 reads SNEGSKA (reference sequence). This CDR3 spans 15 amino acids.